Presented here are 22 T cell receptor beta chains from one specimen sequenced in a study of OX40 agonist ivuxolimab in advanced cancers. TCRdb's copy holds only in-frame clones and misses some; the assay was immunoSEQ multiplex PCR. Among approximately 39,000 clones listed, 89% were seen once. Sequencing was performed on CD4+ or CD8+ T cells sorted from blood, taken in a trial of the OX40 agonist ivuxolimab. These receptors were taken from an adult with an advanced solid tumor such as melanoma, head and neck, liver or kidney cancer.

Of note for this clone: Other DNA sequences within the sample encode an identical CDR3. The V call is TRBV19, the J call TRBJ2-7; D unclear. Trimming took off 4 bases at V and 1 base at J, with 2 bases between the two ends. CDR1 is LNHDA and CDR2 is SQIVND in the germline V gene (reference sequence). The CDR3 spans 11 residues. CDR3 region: CASSNSYEQYF. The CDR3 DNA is TGTGCCAGTAGTAATTCCTACGAGCAGTACTTC.

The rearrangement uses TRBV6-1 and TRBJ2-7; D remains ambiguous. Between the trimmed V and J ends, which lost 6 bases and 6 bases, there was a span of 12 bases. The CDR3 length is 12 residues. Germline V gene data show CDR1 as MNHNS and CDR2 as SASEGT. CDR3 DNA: TGTGCCAGCAGGACCCCGATATCCGAGCAGTACTTC. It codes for CASRTPISEQYF.

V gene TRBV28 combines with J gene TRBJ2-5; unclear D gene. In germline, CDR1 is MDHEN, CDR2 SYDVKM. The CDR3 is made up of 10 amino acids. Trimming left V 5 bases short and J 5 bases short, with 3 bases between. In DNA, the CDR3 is TGTGCCAGCAGTGATGAGACCCAGTACTTC. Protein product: CASSDETQYF.

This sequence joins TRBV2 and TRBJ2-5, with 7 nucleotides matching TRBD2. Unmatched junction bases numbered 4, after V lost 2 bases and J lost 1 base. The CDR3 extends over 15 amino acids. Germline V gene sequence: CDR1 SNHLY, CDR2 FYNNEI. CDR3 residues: CASSELAVSQETQYF. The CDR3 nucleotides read TGTGCCAGCAGTGAACTAGCGGTTAGCCAAGAGACCCAGTACTTC.

The CDR3 loop is CASSLESTYEQYF. The CDR3 bases are TGTGCCAGCAGCTTAGAGTCCACCTACGAGCAGTACTTC. The J gene is TRBJ2-7, the V gene TRBV11-2; unclear D gene. V lost 0 bases, J lost 2 bases, and 5 bases lay in between. This CDR3 region has 13 residues. CDR1 and CDR2 (germline): SGHAT, FQNNGV.

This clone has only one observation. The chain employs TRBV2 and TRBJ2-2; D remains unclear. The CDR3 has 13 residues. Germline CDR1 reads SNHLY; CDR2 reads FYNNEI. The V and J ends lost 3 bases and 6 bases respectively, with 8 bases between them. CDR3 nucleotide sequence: TGTGCCAGCAGTGAGGCCAGAGCCGGGGAGCTGTTTTTT. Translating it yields CASSEARAGELFF.

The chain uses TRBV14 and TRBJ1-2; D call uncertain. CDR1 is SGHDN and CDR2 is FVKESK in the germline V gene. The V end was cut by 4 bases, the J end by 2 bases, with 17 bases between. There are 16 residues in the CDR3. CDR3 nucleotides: TGTGCCAGCAGCCCCCGGGTCGGTGAGGCCAACTATGGCTACACCTTC. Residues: CASSPRVGEANYGYTF.

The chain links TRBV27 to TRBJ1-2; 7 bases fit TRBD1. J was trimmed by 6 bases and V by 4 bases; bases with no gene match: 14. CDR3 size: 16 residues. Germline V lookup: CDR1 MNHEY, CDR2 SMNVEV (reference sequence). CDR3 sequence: CASSSLRGRSHDGYTF. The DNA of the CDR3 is TGTGCCAGCAGTTCCCTGAGGGGGCGCTCCCATGATGGCTACACCTTC.

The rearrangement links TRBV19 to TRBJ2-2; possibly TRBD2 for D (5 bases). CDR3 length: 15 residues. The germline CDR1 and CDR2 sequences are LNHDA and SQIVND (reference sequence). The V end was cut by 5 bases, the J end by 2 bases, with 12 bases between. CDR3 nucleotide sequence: TGTGCCAGTAGTTCCGGACTCCTCAACACCGGGGAGCTGTTTTTT. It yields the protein CASSSGLLNTGELFF.

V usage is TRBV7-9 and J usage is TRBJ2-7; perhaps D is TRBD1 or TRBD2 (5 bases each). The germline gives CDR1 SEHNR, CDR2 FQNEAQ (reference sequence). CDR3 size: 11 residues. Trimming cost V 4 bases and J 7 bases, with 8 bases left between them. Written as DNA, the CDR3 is TGTGCCAGCAGCTCGGGGCCGGAGCAGTACTTC. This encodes CASSSGPEQYF.

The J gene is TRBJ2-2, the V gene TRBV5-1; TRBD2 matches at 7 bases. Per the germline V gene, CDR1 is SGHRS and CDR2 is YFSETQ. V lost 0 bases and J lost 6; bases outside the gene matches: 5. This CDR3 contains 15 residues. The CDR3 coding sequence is TGCGCCAGCAGCTTGGCGGGGGGTCCCCCCGGGGAGCTGTTTTTT. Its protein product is CASSLAGGPPGELFF. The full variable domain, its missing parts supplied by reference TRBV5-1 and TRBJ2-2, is KAGVTQTPRYLIKTRGQQVTLSCSPISGHRSVSWYQQTPGQGLQFLFEYFSETQRNKGNFPGRFSGRQFSNSRSEMNVSTLELGDSALYLCASSLAGGPPGELFFGEGSRLTVL.

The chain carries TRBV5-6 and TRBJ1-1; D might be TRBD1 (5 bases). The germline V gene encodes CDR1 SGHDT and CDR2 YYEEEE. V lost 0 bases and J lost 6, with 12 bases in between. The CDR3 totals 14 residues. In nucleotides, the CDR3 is TGTGCCAGCAGCTTGGGAGGGGCTCGGGCTGAAGCTTTCTTT. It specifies CASSLGGARAEAFF.

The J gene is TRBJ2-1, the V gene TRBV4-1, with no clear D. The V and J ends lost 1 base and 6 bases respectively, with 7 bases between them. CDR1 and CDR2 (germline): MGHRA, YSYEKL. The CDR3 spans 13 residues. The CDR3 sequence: CASSQAPPNEQFF. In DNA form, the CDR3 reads TGCGCCAGCAGCCAAGCGCCTCCCAATGAGCAGTTCTTC.

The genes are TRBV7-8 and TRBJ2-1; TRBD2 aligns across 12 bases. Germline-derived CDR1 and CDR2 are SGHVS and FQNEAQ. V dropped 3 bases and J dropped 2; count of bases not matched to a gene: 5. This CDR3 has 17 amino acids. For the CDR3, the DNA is TGTGCCAGCAGCTTGACTAGCGGGGGACCTCCCTACAATGAGCAGTTCTTC. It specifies CASSLTSGGPPYNEQFF.

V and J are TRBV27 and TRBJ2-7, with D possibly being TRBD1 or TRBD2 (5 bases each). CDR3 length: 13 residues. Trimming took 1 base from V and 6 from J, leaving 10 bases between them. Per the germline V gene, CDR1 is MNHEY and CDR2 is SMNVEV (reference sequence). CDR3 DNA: TGTGCCAGCAGTTTATGGGACGGCTCCGAGCAGTACTTC. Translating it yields CASSLWDGSEQYF.

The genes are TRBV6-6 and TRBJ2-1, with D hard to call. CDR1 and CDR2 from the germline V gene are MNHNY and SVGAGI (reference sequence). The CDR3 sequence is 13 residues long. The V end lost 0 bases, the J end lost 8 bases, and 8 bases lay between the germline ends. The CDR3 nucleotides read TGTGCCAGCAGTTACTCTTGGAACCATGAGCAGTTCTTC. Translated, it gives CASSYSWNHEQFF.

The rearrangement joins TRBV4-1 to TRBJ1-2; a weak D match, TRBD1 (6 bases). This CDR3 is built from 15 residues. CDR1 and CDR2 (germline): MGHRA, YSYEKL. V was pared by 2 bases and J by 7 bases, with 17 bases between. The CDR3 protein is CASSQNHRVYGGYTF. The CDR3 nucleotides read TGCGCCAGCAGCCAAAACCACAGGGTTTACGGTGGCTACACCTTC.

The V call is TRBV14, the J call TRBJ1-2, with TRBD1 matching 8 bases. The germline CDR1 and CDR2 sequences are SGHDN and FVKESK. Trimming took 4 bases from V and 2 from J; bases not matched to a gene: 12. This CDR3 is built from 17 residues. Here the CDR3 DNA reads TGTGCCAGCAGCCCGTCGGACAGGGCCAGTCTCAACTATGGCTACACCTTC. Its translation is CASSPSDRASLNYGYTF.

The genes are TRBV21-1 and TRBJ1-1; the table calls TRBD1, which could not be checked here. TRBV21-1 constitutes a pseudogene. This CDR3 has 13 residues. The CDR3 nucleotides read TGTGCCAGCAGGTTGGGCAAGAACACTGAAGCTTTCTTT. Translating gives CASRLGKNTEAFF.

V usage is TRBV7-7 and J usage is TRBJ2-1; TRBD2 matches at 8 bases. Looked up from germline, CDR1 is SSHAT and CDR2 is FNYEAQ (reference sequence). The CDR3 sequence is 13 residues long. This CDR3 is CASSEGRGDEQFF. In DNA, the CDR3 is TGTGCTAGCTCTGAGGGGCGGGGGGACGAGCAGTTCTTC.

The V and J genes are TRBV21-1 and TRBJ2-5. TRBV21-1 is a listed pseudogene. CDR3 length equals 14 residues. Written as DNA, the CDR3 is TGTGCCAGCTACCTAGTGGGGTTCCAAGAGACCCAGTACTTC. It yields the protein CASYLVGFQETQYF.

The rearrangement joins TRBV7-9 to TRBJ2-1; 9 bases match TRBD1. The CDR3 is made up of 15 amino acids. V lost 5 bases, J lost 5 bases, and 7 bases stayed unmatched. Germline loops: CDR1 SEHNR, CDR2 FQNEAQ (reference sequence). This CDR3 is CASSQWDRADNEQFF. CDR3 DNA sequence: TGTGCCAGCAGCCAGTGGGACAGGGCGGACAATGAGCAGTTCTTC.